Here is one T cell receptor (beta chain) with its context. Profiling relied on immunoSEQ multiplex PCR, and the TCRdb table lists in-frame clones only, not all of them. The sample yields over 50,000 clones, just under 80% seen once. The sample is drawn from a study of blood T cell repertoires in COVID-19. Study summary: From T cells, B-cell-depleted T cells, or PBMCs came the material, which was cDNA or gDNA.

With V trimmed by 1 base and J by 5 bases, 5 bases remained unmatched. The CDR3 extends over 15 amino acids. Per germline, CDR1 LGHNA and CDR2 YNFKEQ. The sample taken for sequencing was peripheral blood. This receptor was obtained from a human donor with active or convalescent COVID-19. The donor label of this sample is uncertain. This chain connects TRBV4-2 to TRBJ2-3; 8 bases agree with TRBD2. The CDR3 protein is CASSQGREEVDTQYF. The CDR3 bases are TGTGCCAGCAGCCAAGGGCGGGAGGAGGTAGATACGCAGTATTTT.